Listed below are T cell receptor beta chains from one sample, sequenced in a study of cytomegalovirus exposure and HLA in healthy donors. Only in-frame clones appear in the TCRdb table, and some are missing; sequencing was by immunoSEQ multiplex PCR. The table records 110,000 to 150,000 clones, more than 75% of them present only once. The sequenced sample was PBMCs. The origin of the receptors is a male donor in good health and CMV-seronegative. Each CDR3 is given with its conserved first and last residue. The D gene is left open where the match is weak. For some rows the clone size is stated as once, few or many, or as a class when expanded; others skip it.

j_call: TRBJ1-2; v_call: TRBV15; clone_size: NA; d_call: NA; cdr3_aa: CATSRDPFRTADRGGYTF; cdr3_nt: TGTGCCACCAGCAGAGATCCGTTCCGGACAGCTGATCGAGGGGGCTACACCTTC
j_call: TRBJ2-2; v_call: TRBV4-2; clone_size: NA; d_call: TRBD2; cdr3_aa: CASSQVSGGPFGELFF; cdr3_nt: TGTGCCAGCAGCCAAGTTTCGGGGGGGCCTTTCGGGGAGCTGTTTTTT
j_call: TRBJ1-6; v_call: TRBV2; clone_size: NA; d_call: NA; cdr3_aa: CASSESSVYNSPLHF; cdr3_nt: TGTGCCAGCAGTGAAAGCAGCGTCTATAATTCACCCCTCCACTTT
j_call: TRBJ2-5; v_call: TRBV6-1; clone_size: NA; d_call: NA; cdr3_aa: CASSALIYSEGETQYF; cdr3_nt: TGTGCCAGCAGTGCCCTGATCTATTCGGAGGGAGAGACCCAGTACTTC
j_call: TRBJ1-2; v_call: TRBV11-2; clone_size: NA; d_call: NA; cdr3_aa: CASSLDTGGGYTF; cdr3_nt: TGTGCCAGCAGCTTAGATACCGGTGGTGGCTACACCTTC
j_call: TRBJ2-1; v_call: TRBV10-1; clone_size: once; d_call: TRBD2; cdr3_aa: CASSEGTSGTMDEQFF; cdr3_nt: TGCGCCAGCAGTGAGGGGACTAGCGGGACGATGGATGAGCAGTTCTTC
j_call: TRBJ2-5; v_call: TRBV30; clone_size: few; d_call: TRBD2; cdr3_aa: CAWSVRSGGAGETQYF; cdr3_nt: TGTGCCTGGAGTGTACGAAGCGGGGGGGCCGGAGAGACCCAGTACTTC
j_call: TRBJ1-1; v_call: TRBV25-1; clone_size: few; d_call: TRBD1; cdr3_aa: CASSETGGRDTEAFF; cdr3_nt: TGTGCCAGCAGTGAAACAGGGGGACGTGACACTGAAGCTTTCTTT
j_call: TRBJ1-1; v_call: TRBV5-5; clone_size: NA; d_call: TRBD1; cdr3_aa: CASRGTGDHTEAFF; cdr3_nt: TGTGCCAGCAGGGGGACAGGGGACCACACTGAAGCTTTCTTT
j_call: TRBJ2-1; v_call: TRBV5-6; clone_size: NA; d_call: NA; cdr3_aa: CASSHADSNEQFF; cdr3_nt: TGTGCCAGCAGCCACGCCGACAGCAATGAGCAGTTCTTC
j_call: TRBJ1-1; v_call: TRBV10-1; clone_size: once; d_call: NA; cdr3_aa: CASSASVVNTEAFF; cdr3_nt: TGCGCCAGCAGTGCCTCGGTGGTGAACACTGAAGCTTTCTTT
j_call: TRBJ1-4; v_call: TRBV6-5; clone_size: NA; d_call: NA; cdr3_aa: CASTYGVTTNEKLFF; cdr3_nt: TGTGCCAGCACCTACGGAGTCACAACTAATGAAAAACTGTTTTTT
j_call: TRBJ1-4; v_call: TRBV2; clone_size: NA; d_call: NA; cdr3_aa: CASSETVEKLFF; cdr3_nt: TGTGCCAGCAGTGAAACAGTTGAAAAACTGTTTTTT
j_call: TRBJ2-3; v_call: TRBV25-1; clone_size: NA; d_call: TRBD2; cdr3_aa: CASQRGGWDTQYF; cdr3_nt: TGTGCCAGCCAGCGGGGGGGCTGGGATACGCAGTATTTT
j_call: TRBJ1-1; v_call: TRBV19; clone_size: NA; d_call: TRBD1; cdr3_aa: CASSRIGTAGTEAFF; cdr3_nt: TGTGCCAGTAGTAGAATTGGGACAGCGGGCACTGAAGCTTTCTTT
j_call: TRBJ1-5; v_call: TRBV27; clone_size: NA; d_call: TRBD1; cdr3_aa: CASSPAGQGGQPQHF; cdr3_nt: TGTGCCAGCAGTCCCGCCGGACAGGGCGGTCAGCCCCAGCATTTT
j_call: TRBJ1-1; v_call: TRBV11-1; clone_size: NA; d_call: NA; cdr3_aa: CASSLHEKNTEAFF; cdr3_nt: TGTGCCAGCAGCTTACATGAGAAGAACACTGAAGCTTTCTTT
j_call: TRBJ2-1; v_call: TRBV29-1; clone_size: NA; d_call: NA; cdr3_aa: CSVVPDRPPYNEQFF; cdr3_nt: TGCAGCGTTGTCCCCGACAGGCCACCCTACAATGAGCAGTTCTTC
j_call: TRBJ1-2; v_call: TRBV30; clone_size: NA; d_call: NA; cdr3_aa: CAWSSTLTVAGYTF; cdr3_nt: TGTGCCTGGAGTTCAACACTGACAGTAGCTGGCTACACCTTC
j_call: TRBJ2-3; v_call: TRBV2; clone_size: NA; d_call: NA; cdr3_aa: CATRRGLGDTQYF; cdr3_nt: TGTGCCACCAGGCGGGGGCTTGGGGATACGCAGTATTTT
j_call: TRBJ1-2; v_call: TRBV25-1; clone_size: NA; d_call: NA; cdr3_aa: CASSRGSGYTF; cdr3_nt: TGTGCCAGCAGCCGCGGGAGTGGCTACACCTTC
j_call: TRBJ1-1; v_call: TRBV5-5; clone_size: NA; d_call: NA; cdr3_aa: CASSLGSEAFF; cdr3_nt: TGTGCCAGCAGCTTGGGGAGTGAAGCTTTCTTT
j_call: TRBJ1-6; v_call: TRBV4-3; clone_size: NA; d_call: NA; cdr3_aa: CASSQTGRDNSPLHF; cdr3_nt: TGCGCCAGCAGCCAAACAGGGCGGGATAATTCACCCCTCCACTTT
j_call: TRBJ1-2; v_call: TRBV11-2; clone_size: NA; d_call: TRBD1; cdr3_aa: CASSSSTGNYGYTF; cdr3_nt: TGTGCCAGCAGCTCCTCGACAGGGAACTATGGCTACACCTTC
j_call: TRBJ2-3; v_call: TRBV30; clone_size: NA; d_call: TRBD2; cdr3_aa: CAWSYLGGEGYTQYF; cdr3_nt: TGTGCCTGGAGCTACCTCGGGGGGGAGGGATATACGCAGTATTTT
j_call: TRBJ2-2; v_call: TRBV4-2; clone_size: NA; d_call: TRBD1; cdr3_aa: CASSQRPPRDRNTGELFF; cdr3_nt: TGTGCCAGCAGCCAAAGGCCCCCCCGGGACAGAAACACCGGGGAGCTGTTTTTT
j_call: TRBJ2-3; v_call: TRBV5-6; clone_size: NA; d_call: NA; cdr3_aa: CASSSRHRAADTQYF; cdr3_nt: TGTGCCAGCAGCTCGCGCCACAGAGCGGCGGATACGCAGTATTTT
j_call: TRBJ1-2; v_call: TRBV7-9; clone_size: NA; d_call: TRBD1; cdr3_aa: CASSLTTGVYGYTF; cdr3_nt: TGTGCCAGCAGCTTAACGACAGGGGTATATGGCTACACCTTC
j_call: TRBJ2-5; v_call: TRBV10-2; clone_size: NA; d_call: TRBD2; cdr3_aa: CASTSGGLETQYF; cdr3_nt: TGCGCCAGTACTAGCGGGGGGTTAGAGACCCAGTACTTC
j_call: TRBJ1-1; v_call: TRBV7-3; clone_size: NA; d_call: NA; cdr3_aa: CASSLAANTEAFF; cdr3_nt: TGTGCCAGCAGCCTGGCGGCGAACACTGAAGCTTTCTTT
j_call: TRBJ1-1; v_call: TRBV30; clone_size: NA; d_call: NA; cdr3_aa: CAWTSNPGTEAFF; cdr3_nt: TGTGCCTGGACCTCCAATCCAGGCACTGAAGCTTTCTTT
j_call: TRBJ2-3; v_call: TRBV6-5; clone_size: few; d_call: TRBD2; cdr3_aa: CASRTYASGGTQYF; cdr3_nt: TGTGCCAGCAGGACCTACGCCTCGGGGGGTACGCAGTATTTT
j_call: TRBJ2-1; v_call: TRBV5-1; clone_size: once; d_call: TRBD1; cdr3_aa: CASSLGQGDEQFF; cdr3_nt: TGCGCCAGCAGCTTGGGCCAGGGGGATGAGCAGTTCTTC
j_call: TRBJ2-1; v_call: TRBV5-1; clone_size: NA; d_call: TRBD2; cdr3_aa: CASSLDAGLAGANEQFF; cdr3_nt: TGCGCCAGCAGCTTGGACGCCGGACTAGCGGGGGCCAATGAGCAGTTCTTC
j_call: TRBJ2-3; v_call: TRBV5-1; clone_size: few; d_call: TRBD1; cdr3_aa: CASSPGLGQGTDTQYF; cdr3_nt: TGCGCCAGCAGCCCTGGCCTCGGACAGGGGACAGATACGCAGTATTTT
j_call: TRBJ1-2; v_call: TRBV20-1; clone_size: NA; d_call: TRBD1; cdr3_aa: CSAPQGYGYTF; cdr3_nt: TGCAGTGCACCACAGGGGTATGGCTACACCTTC
j_call: TRBJ2-7; v_call: TRBV7-3; clone_size: NA; d_call: NA; cdr3_aa: CASSPTGGRGEQYF; cdr3_nt: TGTGCCAGCAGCCCGACCGGGGGAAGGGGCGAGCAGTACTTC
j_call: TRBJ2-1; v_call: TRBV18; clone_size: NA; d_call: TRBD2; cdr3_aa: CASSPTQGWEGPSYNEQFF; cdr3_nt: TGTGCCAGCTCACCCACGCAGGGTTGGGAGGGGCCCTCCTACAATGAGCAGTTCTTC
j_call: TRBJ1-2; v_call: TRBV28; clone_size: NA; d_call: TRBD1; cdr3_aa: CASSRTGFNGYTF; cdr3_nt: TGTGCCAGCAGTCGGACAGGGTTTAATGGCTACACCTTC
j_call: TRBJ1-1; v_call: TRBV28; clone_size: NA; d_call: TRBD1; cdr3_aa: CASNPGQGYTEAFF; cdr3_nt: TGTGCCAGCAACCCTGGACAGGGGTACACTGAAGCTTTCTTT
j_call: TRBJ1-1; v_call: TRBV11-3; clone_size: NA; d_call: NA; cdr3_aa: CASSSSTGGTEAFF; cdr3_nt: TGTGCCAGCAGCTCATCGACGGGGGGCACTGAAGCTTTCTTT
j_call: TRBJ2-2; v_call: TRBV4-3; clone_size: NA; d_call: NA; cdr3_aa: CASSQRPTNPGELFF; cdr3_nt: TGCGCCAGCAGCCAACGCCCCACAAACCCCGGGGAGCTGTTTTTT
j_call: TRBJ2-2; v_call: TRBV7-2; clone_size: NA; d_call: NA; cdr3_aa: CATPWGHRSTGELFF; cdr3_nt: TGTGCCACCCCTTGGGGCCATCGATCCACCGGGGAGCTGTTTTTT
j_call: TRBJ2-7; v_call: TRBV18; clone_size: NA; d_call: TRBD1; cdr3_aa: CASSYGTGSNEQYF; cdr3_nt: TGTGCCAGCTCATATGGGACAGGGAGCAACGAGCAGTACTTC
j_call: TRBJ1-2; v_call: TRBV4-3; clone_size: NA; d_call: NA; cdr3_aa: CASSHSVESDRYTF; cdr3_nt: TGCGCCAGCAGCCATAGCGTCGAATCGGATCGCTACACCTTC
j_call: TRBJ1-3; v_call: TRBV2; clone_size: NA; d_call: NA; cdr3_aa: CASSNPSRAGNTIYF; cdr3_nt: TGTGCCAGCAGCAACCCTTCCAGGGCGGGAAACACCATATATTTT
j_call: TRBJ1-5; v_call: TRBV9; clone_size: NA; d_call: NA; cdr3_aa: CASSPGTGQPQHF; cdr3_nt: TGTGCCAGCAGCCCAGGCACAGGGCAGCCCCAGCATTTT
j_call: TRBJ2-6; v_call: TRBV30; clone_size: few; d_call: NA; cdr3_aa: CAWSVLAGANVLTF; cdr3_nt: TGTGCCTGGAGTGTACTAGCTGGGGCCAACGTCCTGACTTTC